The source of this T cell receptor (beta chain) is a study of tumor-infiltrating lymphocytes in primary liver carcinoma. For the study at large: Enrolled patients were male and female, aged 30 to 69 years. Findings of the study overall: Tumor-blood pairs (like tumor-adjacent pairs) overlapped less than tumor region pairs did. Tumors reached a significantly greater top-250-clone fraction than blood did (p = 0.039).

From 500 ng of total RNA, TCR beta-specific cDNA was reverse-transcribed using a constant-region primer. ARM-PCR was slightly modified, and three nested multiplex PCR rounds with it gave rise to the TCR beta libraries. The first two PCR rounds used TRBV1-TRBV30 primers with a Cbeta primer, roughly 10 cycles each. TCRdb recomputed calls from the multiplex PCR reads with MiXCR, one row per CDR3 protein. The sample contains about 120,000 distinct CDR3 sequences, around 70% of which appear only once. Germline V gene data show CDR1 as SGHAT and CDR2 as FQNNGV. This CDR3 region has 18 residues. A remark on this clonotype: Antigen: not known. It is likely a read error, because the conserved phenylalanine at the end of the CDR3 is missing.

The study co-extracted DNA and RNA from 20-30 mg of unsorted bulk tissue. The genes are TRBV11-2 and TRBJ2-7; 8 bases are a match to TRBD2. Input material: tumor-adjacent normal liver tissue. The TCR was taken from an older woman with primary liver carcinoma and hepatitis B virus infection. Here the CDR3 DNA reads TGTGTCAGCAGCTCAGATTGGGTCAGTCTAGCGGGTCCCTACGAGCAGTACTTA. This encodes CVSSSDWVSLAGPYEQYL.